Below are 21 T cell receptor beta chains sequenced from a single sample in a study of cytomegalovirus exposure and HLA in healthy donors. In the PCR, 60 Vbeta and 13 Jbeta primers were used. Sequencing used immunoSEQ multiplex PCR; TCRdb keeps in-frame clones, though not all of them. Here the sample spans 40,000 to 55,000 clones, around 73% being singletons. Source material: PBMCs. Receptors originate from a woman in her forties in good health and CMV-seropositive.

This clone was seen a single time. The chain couples TRBV9 to TRBJ2-7; D perhaps matches TRBD1 (6 bases). Trimming shortened V by 3 bases and J by 7 bases, and 17 bases separated the two germline ends. The CDR3 spans 14 residues. Germline CDR1 and CDR2: SGDLS and YYNGEE. The CDR3 DNA sequence: TGTGCCAGCAGCGCCGGGACAACCCCTTCGGAGCAGTACTTC. Encoded protein: CASSAGTTPSEQYF.

This clone has only a few counts. This chain connects TRBV20-1 to TRBJ2-7; the D gene is possibly TRBD1 (7 bases). The CDR3 length is 11 residues. Germline assignment: CDR1 DFQATT and CDR2 SNEGSKA (reference sequence). V was trimmed by 7 bases and J by 6 bases, leaving 13 bases between them. Here the CDR3 reads CSGRGPLEQYF. The DNA for the CDR3 is TGCAGTGGGAGGGGGCCTCTCGAGCAGTACTTC.

The chain employs TRBV19 and TRBJ1-5; D might be TRBD1 (5 bases). Germline V CDR1 and CDR2: LNHDA, SQIVND (reference sequence). This CDR3 has 19 amino acids. Trimming shortened V by 4 bases and J by 4 bases, and 26 bases separated the two germline ends. This CDR3 is CASSTGGARTGGGNQPQHF. The CDR3 bases are TGTGCCAGTAGTACGGGAGGGGCTCGAACCGGCGGCGGGAATCAGCCCCAGCATTTT.

The chain employs TRBV29-1 and TRBJ2-3; tentative D call: TRBD1 (5 bases). Germline CDR1 SQVTM, CDR2 ANQGSEA. There are 15 residues in the CDR3. V lost 6 bases and J 0 bases, leaving 16 bases between the germline ends. The CDR3 reads CSVPRPTGSTDTQYF. In DNA form, the CDR3 reads TGCAGCGTCCCAAGACCCACAGGAAGCACAGATACGCAGTATTTT.

The rearrangement links TRBV19 to TRBJ1-2, with D possibly TRBD1 on 5 matching bases. This CDR3 region has 12 residues. CDR1 is LNHDA, CDR2 SQIVND, per germline (reference sequence). V lost 8 bases and J 3 bases, leaving 10 bases between the germline ends. DNA for the CDR3: TGTGCCAGTCTCACAGGCTACTATGGCTACACCTTC. Translation: CASLTGYYGYTF.

The chain carries TRBV10-3 and TRBJ2-7; 8 bases align to TRBD2. Germline V gene lookup returns CDR1 ENHRY and CDR2 SYGVKD. The CDR3 runs to 13 residues. V lost 4 bases to trimming and J lost 3 bases; unmatched junction nucleotides: 2. Here the CDR3 DNA reads TGTGCCATCAGTGGACTAGCGCGCTACGAGCAGTACTTC. Translating gives CAISGLARYEQYF.

The rearrangement joins TRBV16 to TRBJ1-1; D remains ambiguous. This CDR3 spans 13 amino acids. V was trimmed by 2 bases and J by 1 base, leaving 5 bases between them. Germline lookup yields CDR1 KGHSY and CDR2 FQNENV. CDR3 sequence (DNA): TGTGCCAGCAGCCAAAACACGAACACTGAAGCTTTCTTT. It encodes CASSQNTNTEAFF.

This clone was counted between two and nine times. V usage is TRBV19 and J usage is TRBJ2-1; 13 bases align to TRBD2. Trimming removed 5 bases from V and 1 base from J; junction bases left unmatched: 11. Germline loops: CDR1 LNHDA, CDR2 SQIVND (reference sequence). The CDR3 has 19 amino acids. The CDR3 DNA reads as TGTGCCAGTAGTGCGACCGGGACTAGCGGGAAGTTATCCTACAATGAGCAGTTCTTC. Its translation: CASSATGTSGKLSYNEQFF.

V gene TRBV7-6 combines with J gene TRBJ1-1; 7 nucleotides line up with TRBD1. V lost 0 bases and J lost 4; bases outside the gene matches: 8. CDR1 and CDR2 (germline): SGHVS, FNYEAQ. The CDR3 spans 16 residues. The CDR3 nucleotides read TGTGCCAGCAGCTTAGCGCCGACAGGGAGTCGCACTGAAGCTTTCTTT. Its translation: CASSLAPTGSRTEAFF.

This chain connects TRBV19 to TRBJ1-1, with D hard to call. The CDR3 sequence is 13 residues long. V was pared by 0 bases and J by 5 bases, with 7 bases between. The germline gives CDR1 LNHDA, CDR2 SQIVND (reference sequence). CDR3 loop: CASSIDPRTEAFF. DNA of the CDR3: TGTGCCAGTAGTATAGATCCACGGACTGAAGCTTTCTTT.

This rearrangement joins TRBV6-6 to TRBJ1-5, with unresolved D. CDR3 length: 14 amino acids. The germline V gene encodes CDR1 MNHNY and CDR2 SVGAGI (reference sequence). V shed 8 bases and J shed 4 bases, with 15 bases lying between them. CDR3 sequence: CASRDSGPNQPQHF. CDR3 in DNA: TGTGCCAGCCGTGATTCAGGCCCAAATCAGCCCCAGCATTTT.

This clone was seen only a few times. The chain is built from TRBV2 and TRBJ1-1; no definite D call. Germline values: CDR1 SNHLY, CDR2 FYNNEI. This CDR3 has 14 amino acids. Trimming stripped 1 base from V and 0 bases from J, with 6 bases between. The CDR3 loop is CASSEGALNTEAFF. CDR3 bases: TGTGCCAGCAGTGAAGGCGCACTGAACACTGAAGCTTTCTTT. The full variable domain, rest sourced from reference TRBV2 and TRBJ1-1, is EPEVTQTPSHQVTQMGQEVILRCVPISNHLYFYWYRQILGQKVEFLVSFYNNEISEKSEIFDDQFSVERPDGSNFTLKIRSTKLEDSAMYFCASSEGALNTEAFFGQGTRLTVV.

This chain connects TRBV30 to TRBJ2-1; D is perhaps TRBD1 (5 bases). The CDR3 spans 11 residues. The V gene lost 4 bases and the J gene lost 6 bases, with 7 bases spanning the gap. Per the germline V gene, CDR1 is GTSNPN and CDR2 is SVGIG (reference sequence). As DNA, the CDR3 is TGTGCCTGGACACAGGTCAATGAGCAGTTCTTC. This codes for CAWTQVNEQFF.

The genes are TRBV7-6 and TRBJ1-6; 8 positions agree with TRBD1. Trimming removed 4 bases from V and 7 bases from J; junction bases left unmatched: 3. Germline V gene sequence: CDR1 SGHVS, CDR2 FNYEAQ. The CDR3 consists of 14 residues. The CDR3 nucleotides are TGTGCCAGCAGCTCCCGGGACAGGAATTCACCCCTCCACTTT. Protein: CASSSRDRNSPLHF.

This sequence joins TRBV5-4 and TRBJ1-1; maybe TRBD1 (6 bases). V gave up 4 bases and J gave up 4 bases, with 14 bases separating them. The germline CDR1 and CDR2 sequences are SGHNT and YYREEE (reference sequence). CDR3 length: 14 residues. CDR3 residues: CASSRRGGVTEAFF. CDR3 in DNA: TGTGCCAGCAGCCGCAGGGGTGGTGTCACTGAAGCTTTCTTT.

The chain has TRBV6-1 and TRBJ1-6; D call uncertain. CDR1 is MNHNS, CDR2 SASEGT, per germline. The CDR3 is made up of 14 amino acids. V gave up 0 bases and J gave up 10 bases, with 10 bases separating them. DNA of the CDR3: TGTGCCAGCAGTGAAGCTGGCAAAACCTCACCCCTCCACTTT. Translation gives CASSEAGKTSPLHF.

The V gene is TRBV27, the J gene TRBJ1-1; D is unresolved. Trimming shortened V by 4 bases and J by 7 bases, and 16 bases separated the two germline ends. There are 14 residues in the CDR3. Germline V gene lookup returns CDR1 MNHEY and CDR2 SMNVEV (reference sequence). DNA for the CDR3: TGTGCCAGCAGTTATGGTGCCGGAGTGGTTGAAGCTTTCTTT. Its translation: CASSYGAGVVEAFF.

The chain links TRBV15 to TRBJ2-4, with 7 bases matching TRBD1. The CDR3 is 14 residues long. V was pared by 6 bases and J by 2 bases, with 4 bases of the junction left unmatched. From germline, CDR1 is LNHNV and CDR2 YYDKDF (reference sequence). The CDR3 DNA is TGTGCCACCAGTACAGGGGAAACCAAAAACATTCAGTACTTC. It specifies CATSTGETKNIQYF.

The V call is TRBV9, the J call TRBJ2-2; 8 positions match TRBD2. Germline V gene data show CDR1 as SGDLS and CDR2 as YYNGEE. This CDR3 is built from 15 residues. V shed 3 bases and J 5 bases; nucleotides not matched to a gene: 6. The chain's CDR3 is CASSGGLGSTGELFF. DNA of the CDR3: TGTGCCAGCAGCGGGGGACTAGGTTCAACCGGGGAGCTGTTTTTT.

This clone was seen a few times. The J gene is TRBJ1-6, the V gene TRBV4-2, with 8 bases matching TRBD1. With 6 bases clipped from V and 10 bases from J, the junction kept 8 bases outside the gene matches. The CDR3 totals 14 residues. Germline CDR1 reads LGHNA; CDR2 reads YNFKEQ. For the CDR3, the DNA is TGTGCCAGCAGACCGACAGGGGAAGGCTCACCCCTCCACTTT. Protein sequence: CASRPTGEGSPLHF.

This chain links TRBV9 with TRBJ2-1, with D perhaps matching TRBD2 (6 bases). Trimming shortened V by 0 bases and J by 5 bases, and 9 bases separated the two germline ends. CDR3 length: 14 amino acids. The germline gives CDR1 SGDLS, CDR2 YYNGEE. The CDR3 spells CASSVEGLNNEQFF. The CDR3 bases are TGTGCCAGCAGCGTAGAGGGACTCAACAATGAGCAGTTCTTC.